This note documents a single T cell receptor (beta chain) sequence. Antigen specificity is unknown. The record originates from a study of somatic mutations in cytotoxic T cells in rheumatoid arthritis. Overall study context: Patient blood, approximately 31 ml in EDTA, was obtained immediately after diagnosis and prior to the start of any treatment. Study-wide findings and caveats: CD8+ clonality rose with age in rheumatoid arthritis patients, unlike in healthy controls. No correction for multiple comparisons was applied to the slight TRBV07 underrepresentation in rheumatoid arthritis patients.

TCRdb keeps only in-frame clones here, not all; method: immunoSEQ multiplex PCR. The sample includes roughly 16,000 clones, approximately 82% of them seen just once. CDR1 is GTSNPN and CDR2 is SVGIG in the germline V gene (reference sequence). V was pared by 5 bases and J by 2 bases, with 12 bases between. The CDR3 covers 14 residues. The specimen sequenced was CD8+ T cells sorted from blood. This TCR came from a woman in her 50s with rheumatoid arthritis. The rearrangement joins TRBV30 to TRBJ2-2; a possible D gene is TRBD2 (6 bases). CDR3: CAWDLAANTGELFF. The CDR3 region has the DNA TGTGCCTGGGACTTAGCGGCAAACACCGGGGAGCTGTTTTTT.